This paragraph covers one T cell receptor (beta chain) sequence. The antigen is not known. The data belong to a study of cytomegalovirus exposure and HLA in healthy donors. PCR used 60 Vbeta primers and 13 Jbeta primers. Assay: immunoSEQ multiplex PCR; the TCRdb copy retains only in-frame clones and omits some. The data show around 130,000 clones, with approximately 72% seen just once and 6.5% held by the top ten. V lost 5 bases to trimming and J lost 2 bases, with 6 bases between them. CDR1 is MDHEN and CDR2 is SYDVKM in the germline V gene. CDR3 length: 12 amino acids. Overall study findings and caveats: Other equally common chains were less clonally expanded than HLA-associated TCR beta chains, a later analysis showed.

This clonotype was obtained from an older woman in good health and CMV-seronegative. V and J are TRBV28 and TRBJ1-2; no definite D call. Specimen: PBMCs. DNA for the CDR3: TGTGCCAGCAGTAAGACAAACTATGGCTACACCTTC. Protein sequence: CASSKTNYGYTF.